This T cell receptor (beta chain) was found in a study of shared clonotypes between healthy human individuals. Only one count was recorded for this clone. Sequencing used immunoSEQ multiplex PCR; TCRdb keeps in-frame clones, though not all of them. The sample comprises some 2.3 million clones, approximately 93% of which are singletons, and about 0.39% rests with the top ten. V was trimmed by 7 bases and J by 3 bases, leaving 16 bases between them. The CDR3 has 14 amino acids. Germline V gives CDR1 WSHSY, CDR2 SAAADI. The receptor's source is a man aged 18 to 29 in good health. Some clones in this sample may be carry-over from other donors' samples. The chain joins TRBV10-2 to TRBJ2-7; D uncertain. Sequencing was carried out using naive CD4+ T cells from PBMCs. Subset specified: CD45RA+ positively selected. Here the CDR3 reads CASMLLLPGYEQYF. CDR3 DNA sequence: TGCGCCAGCATGCTACTGTTGCCGGGCTACGAGCAGTACTTC.